Shown below are 25 T cell receptor beta chains from a single sample sequenced in a study of metastatic and nonmetastatic thyroid tumors. Using MiXCR, TCRdb reanalyzed the PCR reads. Here the sample spans roughly 25,000 clones, about 16% being singletons. All patients reached thyroid surgery having received no treatment beforehand. The sample taken for sequencing was blood. Every receptor here comes from a female donor with papillary thyroid cancer or a benign thyroid nodule (not recorded which). Some clones in this sample may be carry-over from other donors' samples.

The sample holds many counts of this clone. The sample contains more than one DNA sequence encoding this CDR3. V and J are TRBV12-3 or TRBV12-4 and TRBJ2-5, with a possible D match to TRBD2 (6 bases). V was trimmed by 4 bases and J by 5 bases, leaving 11 bases between them. The CDR3 runs to 13 residues. The chain's CDR3 is CASSSSGRETQYF. Here the CDR3 DNA reads TGTGCCAGCAGTTCCTCAGGGAGGGAGACCCAGTACTTC.

This clone was seen ten or more times. This may stem from a read error, because a much larger clone lies one nucleotide away. Other DNA sequences of this sample code for an identical CDR3. This chain uses TRBV19 with TRBJ2-5, with unresolved D. Trimming stripped 1 base from V and 1 base from J, with 4 bases between. Germline CDR1 reads LNHDA; CDR2 reads SQIVND (reference sequence). This CDR3 has 13 residues. The CDR3 here is CASSIVGQETQYF. The DNA for the CDR3 is TGTGCCAGTAGTATAGTTGGCCAAGAGACCCAGTACTTC.

This clone appeared many times. At one boundary the junction diverges from the germline segment, which might be a read error. This specimen includes other DNA sequences encoding the same CDR3. The V call is TRBV6-1, the J call TRBJ2-1, with 11 bases identical to TRBD2. This CDR3 is built from 15 residues. Germline V lookup: CDR1 MNHNS, CDR2 SASEGT. The CDR3 loop reads CASRRTSGLNNEQFF. CDR3 nucleotide sequence: TGTGCTAGCAGAAGGACTAGCGGGCTTAACAATGAGCAGTTCTTC.

In this sample, this clone turned up many times. J is TRBJ1-4 and V is TRBV15; no firm D call. Trimming left V 0 bases short and J 8 bases short, with 7 bases between. Germline V gives CDR1 LNHNV, CDR2 YYDKDF (reference sequence). CDR3 length equals 13 residues. The DNA of the CDR3 is TGTGCCACCAGCAGAGATTTCGAAGAAAAACTGTTTTTT. This codes for CATSRDFEEKLFF. The complete variable domain, with remaining parts taken from reference TRBV15 and TRBJ1-4, reads DAMVIQNPRYQVTQFGKPVTLSCSQTLNHNVMYWYQQKSSQAPKLLFHYYDKDFNNEADTPDNFQSRRPNTSFCFLDIRSPGLGDTAMYLCATSRDFEEKLFFGSGTQLSVL.

This clone is labeled medium-sized. The rearrangement links TRBV6-5 to TRBJ2-7; tentative D call: TRBD2 (5 bases). Trimming removed 3 bases at V and 0 bases at J, with 18 bases between. CDR3 length: 17 amino acids. Germline V gene lookup returns CDR1 MNHEY and CDR2 SVGAGI. The CDR3 here is CASSYLYRDQSSYEQYF. The CDR3 DNA reads TGTGCCAGCAGTTATCTTTACCGGGATCAGAGCTCCTACGAGCAGTACTTC.

This clone occurred many times. The chain employs TRBV5-5 and TRBJ1-2; possible D gene TRBD1, 6 bases. Between the trimmed V and J ends, which lost 0 bases and 2 bases, there was a span of 8 bases. The CDR3 contains 14 residues. Germline CDR1 and CDR2: SGHKS and YYEKEE (reference sequence). CDR3 DNA: TGTGCCAGCAGCTTGGACAGGGTCAACTATGGCTACACCTTC. It yields the protein CASSLDRVNYGYTF.

V usage is TRBV7-9 and J usage is TRBJ2-1; D ambiguous. This CDR3 has 13 residues. Trimming cost V 1 base and J 3 bases, with 4 bases left between them. The germline V gene has CDR1 SEHNR and CDR2 FQNEAQ (reference sequence). CDR3 sequence: CASSLDNYNEQFF. As DNA, the CDR3 is TGTGCCAGCAGCTTAGACAACTACAATGAGCAGTTCTTC.

This clone showed up just a few times. This rearrangement joins TRBV20-1 to TRBJ2-7; 8 nucleotides agree with TRBD2. Trimming at V came to 1 base and at J to 2 bases, leaving 7 bases not matched to a gene. The CDR3 consists of 15 residues. Germline V CDR1 and CDR2: DFQATT, SNEGSKA (reference sequence). The CDR3 loop is CSARGSGGLTYEQYF. In nucleotides, the CDR3 is TGCAGTGCTAGAGGCAGCGGGGGCCTAACCTACGAGCAGTACTTC.

This clone has ten or more counts. The chain couples TRBV28 to TRBJ2-1; TRBD1 might be the D (6 bases). The CDR3 is 14 residues long. V lost 5 bases to trimming and J lost 3 bases, with 11 bases between them. Germline values: CDR1 MDHEN, CDR2 SYDVKM. DNA for the CDR3: TGTGCCAGCAGTCTGGAACAGGGCTACAATGAGCAGTTCTTC. It yields the protein CASSLEQGYNEQFF.

The rearrangement joins TRBV5-1 to TRBJ2-6; D unclear. This CDR3 has 15 residues. The germline V gene has CDR1 SGHRS and CDR2 YFSETQ. V lost 6 bases to trimming and J lost 0 bases, with 10 bases between them. In DNA, the CDR3 is TGCGCCAGCAAGCTCCGCCCCTCTGGGGCCAACGTCCTGACTTTC. This gives the protein CASKLRPSGANVLTF.

The chain is built from TRBV28 and TRBJ2-2; 10 positions agree with TRBD2. V lost 3 bases to trimming and J lost 14 bases; unmatched junction nucleotides: 12. Looked up from germline, CDR1 is MDHEN and CDR2 is SYDVKM. This CDR3 is built from 15 residues. The CDR3 protein is CASSFSGRNTVDLFF. In DNA, the CDR3 is TGTGCCAGCAGTTTTAGCGGGAGGAACACCGTGGATCTGTTTTTT.

This clone showed up many times. This chain's CDR3 is CASSTREEETQYF. The DNA of the CDR3 is TGTGCCAGCAGTACGCGGGAGGAAGAGACCCAGTACTTC. This chain uses TRBV28 with TRBJ2-5; 8 bases are a match to TRBD2. CDR1 is MDHEN and CDR2 is SYDVKM in the germline V gene. The CDR3 sequence is 13 residues long. V shed 5 bases and J 3 bases; nucleotides not matched to a gene: 2.

This clone was recorded at least ten times. This chain connects TRBV7-8 to TRBJ2-5, with D perhaps TRBD1 or TRBD2 (5 bases each). CDR3 size: 14 residues. CDR1 SGHVS and CDR2 FQNEAQ come from the germline V gene. Trimming left V 6 bases short and J 3 bases short, with 14 bases between. CDR3 protein: CASSDSLEEETQYF. CDR3 DNA: TGTGCCAGCAGTGACAGCCTGGAGGAAGAGACCCAGTACTTC.

On this clone itself: Germline is not matched at one junction end, which may reflect a read error. This rearrangement joins TRBV7-9 to TRBJ2-7; D may be TRBD1 (5 bases). Germline V CDR1 and CDR2: SEHNR, FQNEAQ (reference sequence). The CDR3 is 14 residues long. CDR3 DNA sequence: TGTGCCAGCAGCTGGGGCGTTAGCTCCTATGAGCTGTACTTC. Protein product: CASSWGVSSYELYF.

The sample holds many counts of this clone. The CDR3 reads CASRGLNIQYF. The CDR3 bases are TGTGCCAGCAGGGGGCTAAACATTCAGTACTTC. The chain combines TRBV28 with TRBJ2-4; tentatively, D is TRBD1 (5 bases). The germline V and J ends were trimmed by 6 bases and 6 bases, with 6 bases remaining between them. Germline V gene lookup returns CDR1 MDHEN and CDR2 SYDVKM. This CDR3 has 11 residues.

This clone is termed medium-sized (0.01 to 0.1%). The V call is TRBV11-3, the J call TRBJ2-1, with 10 bases matching TRBD2. V was clipped by 5 bases and J by 6 bases; unmatched bases: 16. Germline V gene data show CDR1 as SGHNT and CDR2 as YENEEA. CDR3 size: 18 residues. The CDR3 coding sequence is TGTGCCAGCAGCCTAAAGGTGGGGCTAGCGGGAGCAATCAATGAGCAGTTCTTC. Translating it yields CASSLKVGLAGAINEQFF.

This clone was observed many times. The CDR3 DNA is TGCAGCGTTGAGGCGGGGGGCAGGGGGAGCGAGCAGTACTTC. Amino acids: CSVEAGGRGSEQYF. The V gene is TRBV29-1, the J gene TRBJ2-7; D may be TRBD2 (8 bases). Germline V gene data show CDR1 as SQVTM and CDR2 as ANQGSEA. The CDR3 contains 14 residues. Trimming took 3 bases from V and 6 from J, leaving 18 bases between them.

This clone has a count of ten or more. This could be a read error, since a much larger clone is one nucleotide away. This specimen includes other DNA sequences encoding the same CDR3. The chain uses TRBV6-1 and TRBJ2-2; D call uncertain. CDR3 size: 15 residues. The germline CDR1 and CDR2 sequences are MNHNS and SASEGT. Trimming shortened V by 3 bases and J by 1 base, and 9 bases separated the two germline ends. The DNA for the CDR3 is TGTGCCAGCAGTGACCAGCCCAAGAACACCGGGGAGCTGTTTTTT. Protein product: CASSDQPKNTGELFF.

The sample holds many counts of this clone. This sequence joins TRBV24-1 and TRBJ2-1; no clear D gene. CDR3 length: 12 residues. Germline lookup yields CDR1 KGHDR and CDR2 SFDVKD. Trimming pared 5 bases from V and 6 bases from J, leaving 7 bases between. The CDR3 region has the DNA TGTGCCACCAGTGTCGGCGGCAATGAGCAGTTCTTC. Protein sequence: CATSVGGNEQFF.

The chain carries TRBV11-3 and TRBJ1-2; 7 positions match TRBD1. The CDR3 is 14 amino acids. The germline CDR1 and CDR2 sequences are SGHNT and YENEEA. V shed 8 bases and J 7 bases; nucleotides not matched to a gene: 13. CDR3 nucleotides: TGTGCCAGCCGAAATGCAGGGGGACGGGGTGGCTACACCTTC. Its translation: CASRNAGGRGGYTF.

This clone was found many times. The gene calls are TRBV25-1 and TRBJ2-1; 7 bases fit TRBD1. After removal of 6 bases from V and 5 bases from J, the junction contained 7 bases not matched to a gene. Germline V lookup: CDR1 MGHDK, CDR2 SYGVNS. The CDR3 has 14 amino acids. The CDR3 nucleotides are TGTGCCAGCAGGCCGGGACAGTTAGACAATGAGCAGTTCTTC. As protein: CASRPGQLDNEQFF.

The V gene is TRBV30, the J gene TRBJ1-1; D is undetermined. This CDR3 is 14 amino acids long. CDR1 and CDR2 from the germline V gene are GTSNPN and SVGIG (reference sequence). The V and J ends lost 4 bases and 4 bases respectively, with 16 bases between them. The CDR3 sequence is CAWIFGVCFTEAFF. The CDR3 DNA is TGTGCCTGGATCTTCGGCGTGTGCTTCACTGAAGCTTTCTTT.

The sample holds many counts of this clone. The V and J genes are TRBV5-1 and TRBJ1-6, with a possible D match to TRBD1 (6 bases). CDR1 is SGHRS, CDR2 YFSETQ, per germline. Deletions cut 0 bases from V and 8 bases from J, with 12 bases between. The CDR3 sequence is 15 residues long. The chain's CDR3 is CASSLGGQSHSPLHF. The CDR3 DNA reads TGCGCCAGCAGCTTGGGCGGACAGAGTCATTCACCCCTCCACTTT.

This clone was observed at least ten times. CDR3 sequence: CASSQETSDPSYEQYF. For the CDR3, the DNA is TGTGCCAGCAGCCAAGAGACTAGCGACCCCTCCTACGAGCAGTACTTC. The V gene is TRBV4-2, the J gene TRBJ2-7; TRBD2 agrees at 8 bases. Germline V gene lookup returns CDR1 LGHNA and CDR2 YNFKEQ. V shed 0 bases, J shed 0 bases, and the junction held 4 bases outside the gene matches. The CDR3 covers 16 residues.

This clone showed up many times. The chain links TRBV13 to TRBJ1-3; no clear D. Germline V gives CDR1 PRHDT, CDR2 FYEKMQ (reference sequence). Between the trimmed V and J ends, which lost 4 bases and 0 bases, there was a span of 10 bases. This CDR3 region has 15 residues. This CDR3 is CASSSTVSSGNTIYF. The CDR3 region has the DNA TGTGCCAGCAGCTCTACTGTCAGCTCTGGAAACACCATATATTTT. The variable domain in full, completed from reference TRBV13 and TRBJ1-3, reads AAGVIQSPRHLIKEKRETATLKCYPIPRHDTVYWYQQGPGQDPQFLISFYEKMQSDKGSIPDRFSAQQFSDYHSELNMSSLELGDSALYFCASSSTVSSGNTIYFGEGSWLTVV.